Listed here is a single T cell receptor (beta chain). Its antigen remains unknown. The germline gives CDR1 SGHTA, CDR2 FQGNSA. V was pared by 1 base and J by 7 bases, with 16 bases between. The CDR3 spans 15 residues. This sample was included in a study of T cell repertoires in cytomegalovirus infection. The overall study: Through public TCR beta signatures, both CMV infection and matching HLA type were indicated.

Points from the study as a whole: HLA-C-restricted, CMV-specific TCR beta clonotypes were dominant ex vivo.

TCRdb reanalysed the reads using MiXCR and keeps one entry per CDR3 protein. The table includes approximately 120,000 distinct CDR3 sequences, approximately 30% detected once. The rearrangement links TRBV7-2 to TRBJ1-2; a weak D match, TRBD1 (6 bases). Sequenced material: CD8+ T cells from cultured PBMCs, taken from culture after CMV antigen stimulation. The sequence derives from a human donor in good health (CMV status not recorded). Some clones in this sample may be carry-over from other donors' samples. The CDR3 loop reads CASSLDQGLGRGYTF. The CDR3 DNA follows: TGTGCCAGCAGCTTAGACCAGGGGCTTGGTCGTGGCTACACCTTC.